The T cell receptor (beta chain) under discussion was sequenced for a study of shared clonotypes between healthy human individuals. Worth noting for this clone: The sample has other DNA sequences that encode this CDR3 too.

Deep was the level at which the assay was run. Assay: immunoSEQ multiplex PCR; the TCRdb copy retains only in-frame clones and omits some. The sample lists some 2,000,000 clones; roughly 96% were seen once. The V end lost 4 bases, the J end lost 3 bases, and 6 bases lay between the germline ends. The CDR3 has 12 amino acids. Germline V CDR1 and CDR2: SGDLS, YYNGEE. The J gene is TRBJ2-3, the V gene TRBV9; unclear D gene. Sequenced: naive CD4+ T cells sorted from blood. The subset here: CD45RA+ positively selected. The origin of this receptor is a young man in good health. DNA of the CDR3: TGTGCCAGCAGCCCCCGGACAGATACGCAGTATTTT. It translates to CASSPRTDTQYF.